This T cell receptor beta chain stems from a study of blood T cells in healthy people across ages. Study findings and constraints: When one million T cells were used, diversity estimates were thought to be underestimates. With naive T cell percentage, TCR beta diversity showed a strong correlation.

The use of a sample-barcoded 5' primer and a J-beta primer mix characterized a second PCR of roughly 7 to 11 cycles. Carrying 12 random nucleotides, a template-switch adaptor labeled each individual cDNA molecule. A single record per CDR3 protein comes from TCRdb applying MiXCR to the 5' RACE reads. This sample has 850,000 to 1,300,000 distinct CDR3 sequences, with less than 50% found just once. The CDR3 runs to 13 residues. Germline loops: CDR1 SQVTM, CDR2 ANQGSEA. Every sample had a minimum of 6 million PBMCs isolated. Worth noting for this clonotype: Antigen unknown.

This TCR was recovered from a woman in her fifties or sixties in good health. V usage is TRBV29-1 and J usage is TRBJ2-1; possible D gene TRBD2, 6 bases. The J call could be wrong; TRBJ2-7 is a better fit for the DNA end. Specimen: blood. As DNA, the CDR3 is TGCAGCGCCGGGGAGCGGGCCTACAATGAGCAGTACTTC. Encoded protein: CSAGERAYNEQYF.